What follows are 4 T cell receptor beta chains derived from one specimen sequenced in a study of blood T cell repertoires in COVID-19 (dated by TCRdb to 2018 to 2021). The library was produced with the immunoSEQ multiplex PCR assay. TCRdb provides this immuneACCESS table in a form limited to in-frame rearrangements. Some clones are lacking; in checked studies, under half of them reflect an unresolved V gene, and why the rest are absent is not known. Here the sample has some 75,000 clones; roughly 84% occur a single time. The ten largest clonotypes hold 2.5% to 3% of the sample. The sample consisted of peripheral blood. Receptors originate from a man aged 65 to 79 with active or convalescent COVID-19.

This chain uses TRBV5-1 with TRBJ2-6, with 10 bases that match TRBD1. In germline, CDR1 is SGHRS, CDR2 YFSETQ. V shed 4 bases, J shed 1 base, and the junction held 11 bases outside the gene matches. The CDR3 extends over 19 amino acids. This chain's CDR3 is CASSLPPGTGESGANVLTF. CDR3 coding DNA: TGCGCCAGCAGCCTCCCGCCCGGGACAGGGGAATCTGGGGCCAACGTCCTGACTTTC.

V gene TRBV3-1 (or the pseudogene TRBV3-2) combines with J gene TRBJ2-3, with TRBD1 matching 8 bases. This CDR3 has 14 residues. CDR1 is LGHDT and CDR2 is YNNKEL in the germline V gene (reference sequence). V was pared by 4 bases and J by 6 bases, with 6 bases of the junction left unmatched. CDR3 residues: CASSRQGASDTQYF. The CDR3 DNA is TGTGCCAGCAGCCGGCAGGGGGCATCGGATACGCAGTATTTT.

The chain has TRBV19 and TRBJ1-5, with 7 bases matching TRBD1. The CDR3 is 14 residues long. Trimming took 6 bases from V and 6 from J; bases not matched to a gene: 8. CDR1 and CDR2 from the germline V gene are LNHDA and SQIVND (reference sequence). The DNA for the CDR3 is TGTGCCAGTAGCCCTGACAGGGAAGGTCAGCCCCAGCATTTT. Translating it yields CASSPDREGQPQHF.

The chain couples TRBV29-1 to TRBJ2-3, with 10 nucleotides matching TRBD1. V was clipped by 1 base and J by 1 base; unmatched bases: 11. This CDR3 is 18 amino acids long. Germline V gene data show CDR1 as SQVTM and CDR2 as ANQGSEA. The CDR3 region is CSVEGLGQGFWGTDTQYF. The CDR3 nucleotides read TGCAGCGTTGAAGGGCTGGGACAGGGGTTTTGGGGCACAGATACGCAGTATTTT.